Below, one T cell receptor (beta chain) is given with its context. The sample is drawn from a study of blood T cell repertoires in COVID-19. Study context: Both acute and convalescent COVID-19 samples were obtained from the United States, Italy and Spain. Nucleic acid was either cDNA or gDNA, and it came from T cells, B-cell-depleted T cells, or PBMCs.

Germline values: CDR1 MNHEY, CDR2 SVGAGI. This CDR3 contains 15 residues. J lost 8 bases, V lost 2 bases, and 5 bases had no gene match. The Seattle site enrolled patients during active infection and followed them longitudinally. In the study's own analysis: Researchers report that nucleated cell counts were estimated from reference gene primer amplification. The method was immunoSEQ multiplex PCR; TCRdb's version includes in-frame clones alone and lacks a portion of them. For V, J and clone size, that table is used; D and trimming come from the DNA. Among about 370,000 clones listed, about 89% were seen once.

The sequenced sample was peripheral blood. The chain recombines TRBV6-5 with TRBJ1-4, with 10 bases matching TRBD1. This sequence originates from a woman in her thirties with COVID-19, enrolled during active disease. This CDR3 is CASSYTTGGHEKLFF. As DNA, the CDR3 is TGTGCCAGCAGTTACACGACAGGGGGCCACGAAAAACTGTTTTTT.